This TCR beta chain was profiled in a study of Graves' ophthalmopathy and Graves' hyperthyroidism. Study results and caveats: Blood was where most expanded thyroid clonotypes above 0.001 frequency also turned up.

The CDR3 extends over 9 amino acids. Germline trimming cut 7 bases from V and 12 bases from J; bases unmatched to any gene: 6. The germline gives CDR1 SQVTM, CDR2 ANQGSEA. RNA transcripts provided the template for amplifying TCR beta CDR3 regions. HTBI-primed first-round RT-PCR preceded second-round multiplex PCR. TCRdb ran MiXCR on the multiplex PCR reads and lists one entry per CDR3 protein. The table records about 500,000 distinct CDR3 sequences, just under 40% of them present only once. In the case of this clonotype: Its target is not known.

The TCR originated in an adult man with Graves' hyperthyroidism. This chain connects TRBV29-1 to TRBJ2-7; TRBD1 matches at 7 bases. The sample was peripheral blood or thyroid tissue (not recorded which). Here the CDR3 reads CSALGQAYF. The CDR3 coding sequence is TGCAGCGCACTAGGACAGGCGTACTTC.